This T cell receptor beta chain was sequenced in a study of OX40 agonist ivuxolimab in advanced cancers. Across the whole study: Every 2 weeks, ivuxolimab was infused into the patients intravenously at between 0.01 and 10 mg/kg.

With regard to this clone: The target antigen is unknown.

The protocol was immunoSEQ multiplex PCR, while the TCRdb copy is restricted to in-frame clones and leaves out a portion. This table has some 90,000 clones, around 91% appearing once. Overall study results and limits: In the 0.1 to 3.0 mg/kg range, CD4+ and CD8+ blood T cells had expanded clonally by week 6.

CDR1 and CDR2 (germline): SGHRS, YFSETQ. With 3 bases removed from V and 9 bases from J, the gap between germline ends came to 22 bases. CDR3 size: 16 residues. V is TRBV5-1 and J is TRBJ2-1; D might be TRBD2 (7 bases). The sequences come from CD4+ or CD8+ T cells sorted from blood, collected in a trial of the OX40 agonist ivuxolimab. The TCR originated in an adult with an advanced solid tumor such as melanoma, head and neck, liver or kidney cancer. The CDR3 DNA reads TGCGCCAGCAGCTACGGGGGGCGGAGGAGTGAGGGTGAGCAGTTCTTC. As protein: CASSYGGRRSEGEQFF.